Detailed here is one T cell receptor beta chain. The protocol was immunoSEQ multiplex PCR, while the TCRdb copy is restricted to in-frame clones and leaves out a portion. This table holds about 680,000 clones, around 92% found once. The treatment was: around 19 received Ad26.COV2.S at low or high dose, single or two shots; 5 received placebo; per-sample allocation not given. Following the first vaccine or placebo injection, samples were taken on day 63. This sample is part of a study of Ad26.COV2.S vaccination and SARS-CoV-2 variants. CDR1 is LNHDA and CDR2 is SQIVND in the germline V gene (reference sequence). The CDR3 totals 16 residues. V lost 3 bases and J lost 3; bases outside the gene matches: 8.

The TCR sequence derives from a person aged 18-60 years who received the Ad26.COV2.S COVID-19 vaccine or a placebo. The sequences come from peripheral blood, collected in a trial of Ad26.COV2.S vaccine versus placebo. J is TRBJ1-5 and V is TRBV19, with TRBD1 matching 7 bases. CDR3 DNA: TGTGCCAGTAGTATGATGGGCAGGGGGAACAATCAGCCCCAGCATTTT. Protein product: CASSMMGRGNNQPQHF.